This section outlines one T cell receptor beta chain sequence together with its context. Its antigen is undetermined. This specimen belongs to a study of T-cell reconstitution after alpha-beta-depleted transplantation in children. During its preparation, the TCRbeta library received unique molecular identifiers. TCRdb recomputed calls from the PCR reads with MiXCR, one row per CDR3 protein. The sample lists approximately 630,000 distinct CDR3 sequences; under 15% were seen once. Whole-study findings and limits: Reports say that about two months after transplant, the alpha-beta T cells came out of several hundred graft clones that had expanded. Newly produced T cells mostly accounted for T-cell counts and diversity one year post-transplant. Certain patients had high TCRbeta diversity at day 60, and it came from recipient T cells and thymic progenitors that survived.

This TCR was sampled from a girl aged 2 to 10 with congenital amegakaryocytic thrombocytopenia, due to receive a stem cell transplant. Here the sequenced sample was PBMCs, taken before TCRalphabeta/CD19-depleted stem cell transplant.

The CDR3 spells CASSSPGVIGNEQFF. CDR3 DNA sequence: TGTGCCAGCAGCTCCCCAGGAGTGATTGGCAATGAGCAGTTCTTC. The genes are TRBV7-8 and TRBJ2-1; D gene ambiguous. Trimming shortened V by 4 bases and J by 6 bases, and 16 bases separated the two germline ends. This CDR3 contains 15 residues. Germline V gene lookup returns CDR1 SGHVS and CDR2 FQNEAQ.